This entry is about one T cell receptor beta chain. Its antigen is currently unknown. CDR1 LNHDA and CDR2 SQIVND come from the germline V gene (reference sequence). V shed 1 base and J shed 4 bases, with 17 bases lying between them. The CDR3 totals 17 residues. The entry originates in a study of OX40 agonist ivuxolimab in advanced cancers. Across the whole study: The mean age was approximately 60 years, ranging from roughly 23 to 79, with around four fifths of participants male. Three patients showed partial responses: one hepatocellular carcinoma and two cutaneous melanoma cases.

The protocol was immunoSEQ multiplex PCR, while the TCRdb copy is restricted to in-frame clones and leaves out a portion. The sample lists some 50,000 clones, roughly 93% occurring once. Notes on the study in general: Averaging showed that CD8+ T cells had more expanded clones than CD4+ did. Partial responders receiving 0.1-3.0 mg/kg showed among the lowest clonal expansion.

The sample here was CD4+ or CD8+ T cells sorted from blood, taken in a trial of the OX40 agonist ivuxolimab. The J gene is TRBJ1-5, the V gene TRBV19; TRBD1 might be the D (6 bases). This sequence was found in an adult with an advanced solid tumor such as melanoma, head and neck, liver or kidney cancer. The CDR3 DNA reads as TGTGCCAGTAGTATAGCCATTAGCAGGGGAGTTAATCAGCCCCAGCATTTT. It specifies CASSIAISRGVNQPQHF.